Presented here are 20 T cell receptor beta chains from one specimen sequenced in a study of blood T cell repertoires in COVID-19. The assay was immunoSEQ multiplex PCR, and TCRdb's table has in-frame clones only and misses some. The sample consists of about half a million clones, approximately 83% of them appearing once. Material: peripheral blood. These receptors were collected from a human donor in a cohort sampled during active COVID-19.

The chain combines TRBV19 with TRBJ2-7; D call uncertain. Between the trimmed V and J ends, which lost 3 bases and 0 bases, there was a span of 6 bases. The CDR3 contains 13 residues. Germline V gene sequence: CDR1 LNHDA, CDR2 SQIVND (reference sequence). Here the CDR3 reads CASSIENSYEQYF. CDR3 nucleotide sequence: TGTGCCAGTAGTATTGAGAACTCCTACGAGCAGTACTTC.

V gene TRBV2 combines with J gene TRBJ2-3, with TRBD2 matching 13 bases. This CDR3 is 15 amino acids long. Germline-derived CDR1 and CDR2 are SNHLY and FYNNEI. After removal of 8 bases from V and 0 bases from J, the junction contained 2 bases not matched to a gene. This CDR3 reads CASWTSGSSTDTQYF. The CDR3 nucleotides are TGTGCCAGCTGGACTAGCGGGAGTAGCACAGATACGCAGTATTTT.

A few counts support this clone. The chain has TRBV3-1 (or the pseudogene TRBV3-2) and TRBJ1-1; 9 bases agree with TRBD1. V gave up 1 base and J gave up 5 bases; unmatched junction bases: 2. CDR3 length: 14 amino acids. The germline CDR1 and CDR2 sequences are LGHDT and YNNKEL (reference sequence). CDR3 bases: TGTGCCAGCAGCCAAGGGACAGGGGTAACTGAAGCTTTCTTT. This translates into CASSQGTGVTEAFF.

This chain uses TRBV7-2 with TRBJ2-1; tentatively, D is TRBD2 (5 bases). The CDR3 has 16 residues. V lost 4 bases, J lost 7 bases, and 20 bases lay in between. The germline gives CDR1 SGHTA, CDR2 FQGNSA. The CDR3 bases are TGTGCCAGCAGCTCGTCACTAGAGGTCCTACTGAATGAGCAGTTCTTC. It codes for CASSSSLEVLLNEQFF.

The chain is built from TRBV25-1 and TRBJ2-1; 10 bases are a match to TRBD1. V gave up 6 bases and J gave up 3 bases; unmatched junction bases: 5. This CDR3 spans 15 amino acids. Germline V gene lookup returns CDR1 MGHDK and CDR2 SYGVNS. Here the CDR3 DNA reads TGTGCCAGCAGCGACCGGGACAGGGGCTACAATGAGCAGTTCTTC. This translates into CASSDRDRGYNEQFF.

The J gene is TRBJ1-5, the V gene TRBV6-5; 9 positions match TRBD1. The V and J ends lost 9 bases and 8 bases, in that order; junction bases with no gene match: 11. The germline V gene encodes CDR1 MNHEY and CDR2 SVGAGI. The CDR3 covers 14 residues. The CDR3 region is CARVGTGNKKPQHF. CDR3 nucleotides: TGTGCCAGGGTGGGGACAGGGAACAAGAAGCCCCAGCATTTT.

The V call is TRBV9, the J call TRBJ1-1, with D maybe TRBD1 (6 bases). Trimming removed 0 bases at V and 10 bases at J, with 10 bases between. Germline-derived CDR1 and CDR2 are SGDLS and YYNGEE. The CDR3 has 12 amino acids. CDR3 region: CASSVAQGSAFF. Written as DNA, the CDR3 is TGTGCCAGCAGCGTAGCTCAGGGGTCAGCTTTCTTT.

The rearrangement uses TRBV19 and TRBJ2-2; tentative D call: TRBD2 (6 bases). Germline-derived CDR1 and CDR2 are LNHDA and SQIVND (reference sequence). The CDR3 extends over 15 amino acids. V lost 6 bases to trimming and J lost 7 bases, with 18 bases between them. CDR3: CASRLTSFSVGELFF. CDR3 in DNA: TGTGCCAGTAGATTGACTAGTTTCTCGGTCGGGGAGCTGTTTTTT.

The chain joins TRBV19 to TRBJ2-1; 8 positions agree with TRBD1. The junction had 3 bases not matched to a gene; V was cut back by 3 bases and J by 5 bases. Germline V gene sequence: CDR1 LNHDA, CDR2 SQIVND (reference sequence). This CDR3 is built from 14 residues. The CDR3 DNA follows: TGTGCCAGTAGTATGGACAGGGCTAACAATGAGCAGTTCTTC. Translation: CASSMDRANNEQFF.

This clone was counted between two and nine times. The chain is built from TRBV4-3 and TRBJ2-7; 10 bases match TRBD2. The germline CDR1 and CDR2 sequences are LGHNA and YSLEER. The V gene end was trimmed by 1 base and the J gene end by 0 bases; junction bases not matched to a gene: 6. The CDR3 is made up of 17 amino acids. As DNA, the CDR3 is TGCGCCAGCAGCCAAGGGCTAGCGGGAGTGAGCTCCTACGAGCAGTACTTC. Translating gives CASSQGLAGVSSYEQYF.

The J gene is TRBJ1-2, the V gene TRBV5-8, with D maybe TRBD1 (5 bases). The CDR3 spans 13 residues. Germline V gene lookup returns CDR1 SGHTS and CDR2 YDEGEE. V gave up 4 bases and J gave up 4 bases, with 11 bases separating them. The DNA for the CDR3 is TGTGCCAGCAGCCCCGACAGAAGCTATGGCTACACCTTC. It codes for CASSPDRSYGYTF.

This clone was picked up one time. This chain uses TRBV7-9 with TRBJ2-3; 9 positions agree with TRBD1. Trimming removed 5 bases from V and 2 bases from J; junction bases left unmatched: 8. CDR1 SEHNR and CDR2 FQNEAQ come from the germline V gene (reference sequence). The CDR3 has 16 residues. The CDR3 region is CASSHPGQGSTDTQYF. CDR3 bases: TGTGCCAGCAGCCACCCGGGACAGGGATCCACAGATACGCAGTATTTT.

This rearrangement joins TRBV13 to TRBJ2-7; D may be TRBD1 (5 bases). The V gene lost 5 bases and the J gene lost 7 bases, with 18 bases spanning the gap. Germline V gene lookup returns CDR1 PRHDT and CDR2 FYEKMQ (reference sequence). The CDR3 extends over 14 amino acids. The CDR3 protein is CASSLRTDAGEQYF. The CDR3 DNA sequence: TGTGCCAGCAGCCTCAGGACCGACGCAGGGGAGCAGTACTTC. The full variable domain, with the rest looked up from reference TRBV13 and TRBJ2-7, is AAGVIQSPRHLIKEKRETATLKCYPIPRHDTVYWYQQGPGQDPQFLISFYEKMQSDKGSIPDRFSAQQFSDYHSELNMSSLELGDSALYFCASSLRTDAGEQYFGPGTRLTVT.

The chain uses TRBV7-3 and TRBJ2-5; perhaps TRBD2 as D (6 bases). Germline V gene sequence: CDR1 SGHTA, CDR2 FQGTGA. The CDR3 is 13 residues long. Between the trimmed V and J ends, which lost 5 bases and 4 bases, there was a span of 11 bases. The CDR3 protein is CASSPGGLETQYF. The CDR3 nucleotides read TGTGCCAGCAGCCCAGGAGGGTTAGAGACCCAGTACTTC. Full variable domain (missing parts from reference TRBV7-3 and TRBJ2-5): GAGVSQTPSNKVTEKGKYVELRCDPISGHTALYWYRQSLGQGPEFLIYFQGTGAADDSGLPNDRFFAVRPEGSVSTLKIQRTERGDSAVYLCASSPGGLETQYFGPGTRLLVL.

In its sample, this clone was seen once. V gene TRBV27 combines with J gene TRBJ2-1; D perhaps matches TRBD1 (5 bases). Germline V gene sequence: CDR1 MNHEY, CDR2 SMNVEV (reference sequence). The ends were cut back, 7 bases at V and 1 base at J, with 14 bases in the middle. The CDR3 contains 15 residues. This chain's CDR3 is CASNRYQGSYNEQFF. CDR3 nucleotide sequence: TGTGCCAGCAACCGGTATCAGGGATCCTACAATGAGCAGTTCTTC.

This clone was detected only once. The gene calls are TRBV6-4 and TRBJ2-1; tentative D call: TRBD2 (5 bases). The CDR3 is made up of 14 amino acids. The germline gives CDR1 MRHNA, CDR2 SNTAGT. Trimming left V 6 bases short and J 9 bases short, with 18 bases between. Written as DNA, the CDR3 is TGTGCCAGCAGCCCGTCAGGAGGTTTCTCTGAGCAGTTCTTC. Protein: CASSPSGGFSEQFF.

This clone was seen a handful of times. The chain employs TRBV2 and TRBJ1-2; no reliable D call. This CDR3 has 12 amino acids. Germline V CDR1 and CDR2: SNHLY, FYNNEI. Trimming removed 7 bases from V and 3 bases from J, with 9 bases in between. CDR3 sequence: CASILTYYGYTF. The DNA of the CDR3 is TGTGCCAGCATCTTGACATACTATGGCTACACCTTC. Filled out from reference TRBV2 and TRBJ1-2, the complete variable domain reads EPEVTQTPSHQVTQMGQEVILRCVPISNHLYFYWYRQILGQKVEFLVSFYNNEISEKSEIFDDQFSVERPDGSNFTLKIRSTKLEDSAMYFCASILTYYGYTFGSGTRLTVV.

V and J are TRBV30 and TRBJ2-1; the match to TRBD1 covers 9 bases. The CDR3 length is 16 residues. Germline V lookup: CDR1 GTSNPN, CDR2 SVGIG (reference sequence). The V and J ends lost 5 bases and 0 bases, in that order; junction bases with no gene match: 8. The CDR3 sequence: CAWGTGTGSSYNEQFF. In DNA form, the CDR3 reads TGTGCCTGGGGGACCGGGACAGGGAGCTCCTACAATGAGCAGTTCTTC.

The CDR3 is CASYPKRVRNYEQYF. The CDR3 nucleotides read TGTGCCAGCTACCCTAAGCGGGTAAGGAACTACGAGCAGTACTTC. V is TRBV3-1 (or the pseudogene TRBV3-2) and J is TRBJ2-7, with a possible D match to TRBD2 (6 bases). Germline loops: CDR1 LGHDT, CDR2 YNNKEL (reference sequence). V lost 8 bases and J lost 3, with 20 bases in between. The CDR3 is made up of 15 amino acids.

CDR3 in DNA: TGTGCCAGCAGTTCCGGGACAGGTAACACTGAAGCTTTCTTT. Translation gives CASSSGTGNTEAFF. This rearrangement joins TRBV6-6 to TRBJ1-1; 8 bases agree with TRBD1. CDR1 is MNHNY and CDR2 is SVGAGI in the germline V gene (reference sequence). The CDR3 loop spans 14 amino acids. Trimming removed 4 bases from V and 2 bases from J; junction bases left unmatched: 3.